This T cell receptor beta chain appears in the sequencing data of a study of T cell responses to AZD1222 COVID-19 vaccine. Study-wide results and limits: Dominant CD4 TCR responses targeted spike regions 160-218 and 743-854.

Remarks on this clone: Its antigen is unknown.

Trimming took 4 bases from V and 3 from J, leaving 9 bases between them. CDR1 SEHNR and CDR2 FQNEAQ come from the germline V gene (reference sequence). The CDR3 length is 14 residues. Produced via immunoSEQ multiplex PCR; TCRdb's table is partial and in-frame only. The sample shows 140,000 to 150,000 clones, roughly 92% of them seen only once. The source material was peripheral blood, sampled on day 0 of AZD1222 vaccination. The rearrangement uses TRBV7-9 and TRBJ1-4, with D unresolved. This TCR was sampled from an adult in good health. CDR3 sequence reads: CASSWRGSNEKLFF. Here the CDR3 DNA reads TGTGCCAGCAGCTGGCGCGGCTCTAATGAAAAACTGTTTTTT.